The sequence of this T cell receptor (beta chain) was determined in a study of blood T cell repertoires in COVID-19. Study-level background: From T cells, B-cell-depleted T cells, or PBMCs came the material, which was cDNA or gDNA.

The V end lost 4 bases, the J end lost 1 base, and 5 bases lay between the germline ends. The CDR3 is 12 amino acids. The germline CDR1 and CDR2 sequences are SEHNR and FQNEAQ (reference sequence). The authors' processing: The authors estimated nucleated cell counts from reference gene primer amplification. Produced via immunoSEQ multiplex PCR; TCRdb's table is partial and in-frame only. V, J and clone size reflect that table, while D and trimming were determined from the DNA. The table records over 250,000 clones, 70% to 90% of them present only once. The V and J genes are TRBV7-9 and TRBJ2-7, with D tentatively TRBD2 (5 bases). The sample consisted of PBMCs or T cells enriched from blood (not recorded which). The TCR was taken from a woman aged 25-40 years who had recovered from COVID-19. The CDR3 reads CASSWESYEQYF. The CDR3, as DNA: TGTGCCAGCAGCTGGGAGTCCTACGAGCAGTACTTC.